This T cell receptor beta chain was captured by sequencing in a study of cytomegalovirus exposure and HLA in healthy donors (dated by TCRdb to about 2017). Describing the broader study: An earlier analysis of approximately 590 of the donors reported 250 to 300 Gb of sequence data and roughly 110 million unique TCR beta sequences from roughly 200 million T cells. The genetic ancestry cluster associated with self-reported Caucasian donors included 81% of the 300 to 400 genotyped donors. To predict cytomegalovirus infection status, the study brought together high-throughput TCR immunosequencing, statistical association of individual TCRs with disease status, and machine learning. Approximately 310 gigabases of sequencing data and 70 million to 85 million unique TCR sequences were included in an early release covering about 700 HLA-typed donors. About five DR-DQ haplotypes were treated as single units for association and clustering because of strong linkage in the cohort. Across around 400 genotyped donors of the cohort, an average of about 200,000 unique TCR beta nucleotide sequences per donor were sequenced, and 15% to 20% of those sequences were non-productive. In a later analysis, previously published TCR beta repertoires from 550 to 700 donors were re-analyzed and high-resolution HLA genotyping was added so that TCR occurrence patterns could be studied. HLA typing covered class I and class II loci at four-digit resolution. The study was designed to test whether signatures of past pathogen exposure could be identified by cataloging public T cell receptors. Typing coverage varied by locus: roughly 629-640 donors for A, B, C, DRB1 and DQB1; roughly 500 for DQA1; over 600 for DPA1; roughly 470 for DPB1. Using immunosequencing, the study profiled T cell repertoires from about 620 subjects and related those repertoires to cytomegalovirus serostatus. To decide whether each TCR beta V gene segment behaved as functional or pseudogenic, an earlier analysis of several hundred of the donors relied on high-throughput TCR beta sequencing. In addition to the first cohort of 666 subjects, a separate validation cohort of 130 or so different subjects was used. In the later analysis, no new phenotypic data were used to find candidate immune exposures; instead, reliance was placed on TCR beta sequences and their occurrence across donors. Donor age, sex, ethnicity and CMV serostatus were compiled alongside the repertoire data. Every repertoire in the discovery cohort had been generated on one and the same sequencing platform. In a later genetic analysis, genome-wide SNP genotypes for 398 of the 666 donors were used, and that subset was treated as a discovery cohort.

Reading from cysteine to phenylalanine, the CDR3 counts 13 amino acids. Only CDR3 DNA remains: 39 bases, in frame from the first base. Relative to germline, V is 2 bases shorter and J is 6 bases shorter, with 12 bases between their ends. Taken from the germline V gene (reference sequence), the CDR1 and CDR2 loops are GTSNPN and SVGIG. Points on this clone: There is no known antigen for this receptor. There are no base qualities to consult, and no much larger clone falls within one base.

The cohort comprised fewer than 700 healthy bone marrow donors. Cohort members were all nominally healthy when sampled, although unrecorded immune exposures were likely present. The donor was CMV seropositive and was included in the group of some 290 seropositive cohort members. A peripheral blood sample was collected from each donor, and TCR beta sequencing was performed on peripheral blood mononuclear cells. Genomic DNA was extracted from the blood cell samples with the Qiagen DNeasy Blood Extraction Kit. The library was made by the immunoSEQ multiplex PCR assay. For the multiplex PCR, a mixture combining 60 forward primers for TCR Vbeta segments and 13 reverse primers for TCR Jbeta segments was used. The CDR3 region of rearranged TCR beta genes was amplified from genomic DNA by a multiplex PCR assay. Amplified TCR beta libraries were sequenced as 87-base-pair reads on the Illumina HiSeq System. Regarding the original processing steps: Across the 670 or so repertoires, a later analysis counted tens of millions of unique TCR beta chains, 8.5 million to 12 million of which were shared by at least two donors. Raw reads were error-corrected and collapsed into unique sequences with a nearest-neighbor algorithm that merged closely related sequences to remove PCR and sequencing errors. To assign V, D and J gene segments, CDR3 sequences were aligned to IMGT reference sequences. For a sequence to be retained, a match of at least six nucleotides to both a V gene segment and a J gene segment was required. Rearrangements were called productive when the CDR3 lacked stop codons and stayed in frame with V and J; all others were non-productive. CDR3 was defined according to IMGT convention as the region running from the second conserved V-encoded cysteine to the conserved J-encoded phenylalanine. In an earlier analysis of around 540 of the donors, sequences lacking an unambiguous match to a single V gene segment were excluded. In an earlier analysis of several hundred of the donors, V segments were called functional above 56.7% productive rearrangements and were called segregating when the between-donor standard deviation exceeded 5%. A statistical classification framework was built for diagnosing cytomegalovirus status from the catalog of TCR beta chain sequences. V and J gene assignment, in a later analysis, came from comparing TCR nucleotide sequences with IMGT/GENE-DB human TR gene sequences. The TCRdist pipeline was used in a later analysis to assign CDR3 sequences and most-parsimonious VDJ recombination scenarios. In a later analysis, each TCR beta chain was defined by its CDR3 amino acid sequence together with its V-gene family, and reads without a unique V-gene family were excluded. In a later analysis, 500 to 650 highly shared, low-generation-probability nucleotide sequences were removed to address suspected cross-contamination and a sequencing artifact. In a later analysis, a clonal expansion index for each public chain was calculated from normalized within-repertoire ranks of inferred template counts. A later analysis computed generation probabilities with a VDJ recombination model fitted to out-of-frame rearrangements, and checked the results against IGoR. In a later analysis, TCR-TCR, TCR-HLA and TCR-CMV co-occurrence was scored with hypergeometric tests, and a repertoire-size bias correction was applied to TCR pairs. False discovery rates were estimated in a later analysis by permuting HLA or CMV assignments 20 times. In a later analysis, co-occurring TCRs were grouped with DBSCAN, and TCRdist sequence similarity was added when clustering was performed within HLA-allele-positive subsets. Repertoires with fewer than 30,000 or more than 120,000 public chains were left out of co-occurrence clustering, as were about 5 repertoires with anomalous nucleotide sharing. Imported from immuneACCESS, the table was reduced by TCRdb to in-frame sequences with V and J called. These copies leave out some clones; in studies compared against another copy, an unresolved V gene accounts for under half, and the cause of the remainder is not known. V, J and clone size were drawn from that table, and D and trimming were deduced from the DNA. The sample table shows about 160,000 clones, and less than 90% are seen once. 6.3% of the sample comes from the top ten.

The investigation overall reported the following: Roughly uniform sequencing depth across donors was assumed in presence/absence analyses, although this assumption may not hold. A further reported finding was that TCR beta sequences accurately predicted the HLA-A and HLA-B alleles for most subjects in the first cohort. The cohort was sequenced for TCR beta chains only, and without alpha or paired-chain data the features that could be detected were limited. A later analysis found that most CMV-associated TCR beta chains appeared HLA-restricted, with HLA associations seemingly driven largely by CMV exposure. Across donors, most TCR sequences were observed very rarely, whereas some public TCRs were present in many individuals. In an earlier analysis of some 540 of the donors, most TCR beta V segments appeared in productive rearrangements about 87% or about 30% of the time, broadly matching IMGT annotations. In a later analysis, about 17,000 TCR beta sequences were associated with specific HLA alleles at a false discovery rate of 0.05. A group of highly shared sequence variants was considered likely to be a technical artifact of the sequencing pipeline. Correlated functional status among segregating V segments might be attributable to linkage disequilibrium, but an unknown experimental factor could not be ruled out. In a later genetic analysis, fewer N-insertions in productive TCRs were reported among donors in an Asian-associated ancestry cluster than the approximately 670-donor mean. For the cohort, immune exposure information was limited to CMV serostatus. The authors suggested that the approach could potentially be extended to other disease states and immunological phenotypes. Because HLA typing was missing for some donors at each locus, association tests included only the typed subset. The study gave a list of about 160 TCR beta chains associated with cytomegalovirus. The 87-base-pair reads could not distinguish some IMGT-functional V segments, including TRBV6-2 and TRBV6-3, so those segments were excluded. The classifier was reported to diagnose cytomegalovirus status with high specificity and sensitivity in both the original and validation cohorts. In a later genetic analysis, a missense DCLRE1C variant was associated with V-gene and J-gene trimming of TCR beta chains, and the association was replicated in an independent cohort. A few of the identified cytomegalovirus-associated TCR beta chains were confirmed in vitro to be specific for cytomegalovirus antigens. Because counts were too low, roughly 16 rarely observed V segments, including chromosome 9 orphons, were excluded from the earlier analysis of a few hundred of the donors. Assigning TCR associations to individual alleles was difficult when HLA alleles, especially DR and DQ, strongly co-occurred. A later analysis found that TCR association rates varied across HLA loci, with DRB1 alleles showing the most associated TCRs and HLA-C alleles the fewest. According to a later analysis, parvovirus B19, influenza, CMV and Epstein-Barr virus appeared linked to several top co-occurrence clusters. A later analysis found that HLA-associated TCR beta chains were more clonally expanded and had lower generation probabilities than equally common non-associated chains.

The sequenced sample consisted of PBMCs. The clonotype comes from a male donor in good health and CMV-seropositive. The sequence joins TRBV30 to TRBJ2-3, with TRBD2 tentatively as D gene (5 bases match). The nucleotides are TGTGCCTGGAGTCGAGGGAGTGGTGATACGCAGTATTTT. The translation is CAWSRGSGDTQYF.